Following are 18 T cell receptor beta chains from one sample sequenced in a study of cytomegalovirus exposure and HLA in healthy donors. The PCR had 60 Vbeta and 13 Jbeta primers. Sequenced by immunoSEQ multiplex PCR; TCRdb stores in-frame clones only, minus some. The sample lists approximately 86,000 clones, around 85% seen once, with less than 8% in the top ten. Source material: PBMCs. The receptors were gathered from a man aged 40-55 years in good health and CMV-seropositive.

The rearrangement uses TRBV28 and TRBJ2-7; 11 nucleotides match TRBD2. The CDR3 extends over 16 amino acids. Germline V CDR1 and CDR2: MDHEN, SYDVKM. Trimming at V came to 4 bases and at J to 3 bases, leaving 8 bases not matched to a gene. For the CDR3, the DNA is TGTGCCAGCAGTTCCCACACTAGCGGGAGTTTCTACGAGCAGTACTTC. It codes for CASSSHTSGSFYEQYF.

The V call is TRBV28, the J call TRBJ2-2, with TRBD1 matching 8 bases. Germline V gene sequence: CDR1 MDHEN, CDR2 SYDVKM. The CDR3 extends over 17 amino acids. Unmatched junction bases numbered 12, after V lost 5 bases and J lost 4 bases. CDR3 protein: CASSLLDRGEITGELFF. The CDR3 nucleotides are TGTGCCAGCAGTCTACTCGACAGGGGCGAGATCACCGGGGAGCTGTTTTTT.

This chain links TRBV11-2 with TRBJ1-1; possible D gene TRBD1, 5 bases. Germline CDR1 and CDR2: SGHAT and FQNNGV. The CDR3 sequence is 13 residues long. V was cut by 3 bases and J by 5 bases, with 10 bases left in between. CDR3 DNA sequence: TGTGCCAGCAGCTTGGGGGGAAGGACTGAAGCTTTCTTT. Encoded protein: CASSLGGRTEAFF.

This sequence joins TRBV7-9 and TRBJ1-3, with 7 bases that match TRBD1. With 5 bases clipped from V and 0 bases from J, the junction kept 7 bases outside the gene matches. The CDR3 length is 16 residues. Germline V gives CDR1 SEHNR, CDR2 FQNEAQ (reference sequence). This CDR3 is CASSRRQGSSGNTIYF. For the CDR3, the DNA is TGTGCCAGCAGCCGGAGACAGGGTAGCTCTGGAAACACCATATATTTT. The full variable domain, with the rest looked up from reference TRBV7-9 and TRBJ1-3, is DTGVSQNPRHKITKRGQNVTFRCDPISEHNRLYWYRQTLGQGPEFLTYFQNEAQLEKSRLLSDRFSAERPKGSFSTLEIQRTEQGDSAMYLCASSRRQGSSGNTIYFGEGSWLTVV.

The J gene is TRBJ2-3, the V gene TRBV5-8; the D gene is possibly TRBD1 (5 bases). Trimming removed 0 bases from V and 6 bases from J, with 14 bases in between. The CDR3 length is 15 residues. Germline lookup yields CDR1 SGHTS and CDR2 YDEGEE. The CDR3 coding sequence is TGTGCCAGCAGCTTGGCGGCAGGGCGATCGGATACGCAGTATTTT. It specifies CASSLAAGRSDTQYF.

CDR3 coding DNA: TGTGCCAGCAGCTCCGACACTGAAGCTTTCTTT. This translates into CASSSDTEAFF. J is TRBJ1-1 and V is TRBV11-2; no firm D call. The V and J ends lost 4 bases and 3 bases respectively, with 3 bases between them. Germline CDR1 SGHAT, CDR2 FQNNGV. This CDR3 contains 11 residues.

CDR3 DNA sequence: TGTGCCAGCAGAGAAATGTCCGGGACAGCAGCTAAGCAGTACTTC. It translates to CASREMSGTAAKQYF. J is TRBJ2-7 and V is TRBV28; 7 bases match TRBD1. Trimming at V came to 6 bases and at J to 8 bases, leaving 16 bases not matched to a gene. CDR1 and CDR2 from the germline V gene are MDHEN and SYDVKM. CDR3 length: 15 residues.

The chain combines TRBV19 with TRBJ2-3; D uncertain. The germline V and J ends were trimmed by 6 bases and 0 bases, with 16 bases remaining between them. Germline V CDR1 and CDR2: LNHDA, SQIVND (reference sequence). The CDR3 length is 16 residues. Written as DNA, the CDR3 is TGTGCCAGTAGCGACTTGGCAGCGACTAGCACAGATACGCAGTATTTT. It yields the protein CASSDLAATSTDTQYF.

The chain links TRBV7-2 to TRBJ1-2, with 7 bases lining up with TRBD1. V gave up 6 bases and J gave up 7 bases; unmatched junction bases: 5. Germline CDR1 reads SGHTA; CDR2 reads FQGNSA. The CDR3 consists of 12 residues. CDR3 nucleotides: TGTGCCAGCAGTACAGGGGAGGCTGGCTACACCTTC. This gives the protein CASSTGEAGYTF.

This sequence joins TRBV14 and TRBJ2-1; D possibly corresponds to TRBD2 (5 bases). CDR3 length: 15 amino acids. Germline V lookup: CDR1 SGHDN, CDR2 FVKESK. V was cut by 2 bases and J by 6 bases, with 14 bases left in between. The CDR3 DNA sequence: TGTGCCAGCAGCCAACACAACCAACGGGGCAATGAGCAGTTCTTC. As protein: CASSQHNQRGNEQFF. The full variable domain, with the rest looked up from reference TRBV14 and TRBJ2-1, is EAGVTQFPSHSVIEKGQTVTLRCDPISGHDNLYWYRRVMGKEIKFLLHFVKESKQDESGMPNNRFLAERTGGTYSTLKVQPAELEDSGVYFCASSQHNQRGNEQFFGPGTRLTVL.

In its sample, this clone was seen once. The CDR3 nucleotides are TGTGCCAGCAGCTTAGGACTAGCGGGAGGTTTCTACAATGAGCAGTTCTTC. It yields the protein CASSLGLAGGFYNEQFF. This rearrangement joins TRBV7-9 to TRBJ2-1; 13 bases align to TRBD2. Germline CDR1 reads SEHNR; CDR2 reads FQNEAQ (reference sequence). The trim removed 1 base at V and 3 bases at J, leaving 3 bases unmatched. This CDR3 contains 17 residues.

The gene calls are TRBV23-1 and TRBJ2-1, with TRBD2 identical over 7 bases. TRBV23-1 is classed as an ORF, of uncertain function. The CDR3 runs 19 residues. Germline trimming cut 2 bases from V and 4 bases from J; bases unmatched to any gene: 17. CDR3 protein: CASSQPPGRVGGDYNEQFF. The CDR3 bases are TGCGCCAGCAGTCAACCACCGGGACGGGTTGGGGGGGATTACAATGAGCAGTTCTTC.

The chain employs TRBV19 and TRBJ2-7; 7 bases fit TRBD1. CDR1 is LNHDA and CDR2 is SQIVND in the germline V gene (reference sequence). The CDR3 totals 14 residues. The V gene end was trimmed by 6 bases and the J gene end by 6 bases; junction bases not matched to a gene: 11. For the CDR3, the DNA is TGTGCCAGTAGCCCAGGAACAGGGGCGGGCGAGCAGTACTTC. Translation gives CASSPGTGAGEQYF.

This sequence joins TRBV5-1 and TRBJ1-1; D might be TRBD1 (6 bases). The V end was cut by 0 bases, the J end by 2 bases, with 11 bases between. This CDR3 is built from 15 residues. Per germline, CDR1 SGHRS and CDR2 YFSETQ. As DNA, the CDR3 is TGCGCCAGCAGCTTGGGCAGGGACATAAACACTGAAGCTTTCTTT. Translation: CASSLGRDINTEAFF.

The V call is TRBV28, the J call TRBJ2-7; D uncertain. CDR1 MDHEN and CDR2 SYDVKM come from the germline V gene. Trimming shortened V by 5 bases and J by 4 bases, and 6 bases separated the two germline ends. The CDR3 consists of 11 residues. The CDR3, as DNA: TGTGCCAGCAGTAACCTATACGAGCAGTACTTC. It yields the protein CASSNLYEQYF.

In nucleotides, the CDR3 is TGCGCCAGCAGCTTCCAGCTAGCGGGAGGGCCGATGGGCGGGGAGCTGTTTTTT. It specifies CASSFQLAGGPMGGELFF. V is TRBV5-1 and J is TRBJ2-2; 12 bases match TRBD2. The V segment lost 2 bases and the J segment 7 bases; nucleotides outside the gene matches: 12. Looked up from germline, CDR1 is SGHRS and CDR2 is YFSETQ. The CDR3 has 18 amino acids. Full variable domain (remainder filled in from reference TRBV5-1 and TRBJ2-2): KAGVTQTPRYLIKTRGQQVTLSCSPISGHRSVSWYQQTPGQGLQFLFEYFSETQRNKGNFPGRFSGRQFSNSRSEMNVSTLELGDSALYLCASSFQLAGGPMGGELFFGEGSRLTVL.

V usage is TRBV7-9 and J usage is TRBJ2-2; D might be TRBD1 (5 bases). The CDR3 is 16 amino acids. V lost 6 bases, J lost 1 base, and 15 bases lay in between. The germline V gene encodes CDR1 SEHNR and CDR2 FQNEAQ (reference sequence). The CDR3 nucleotides read TGTGCCAGCAGACCCTTAGGACAAAGGAACACCGGGGAGCTGTTTTTT. This sequence encodes CASRPLGQRNTGELFF.

This sequence joins TRBV30 and TRBJ1-2; possible D gene TRBD1, 6 bases. The CDR3 is made up of 13 amino acids. Trimming pared 6 bases from V and 6 bases from J, leaving 17 bases between. Germline CDR1 and CDR2: GTSNPN and SVGIG (reference sequence). The CDR3 loop is CACHAGGLDGYTF. CDR3 sequence (DNA): TGTGCCTGCCACGCCGGGGGGCTGGATGGCTACACCTTC.